The 18 T cell receptor beta chains listed next were all sequenced from one sample in a study of cytomegalovirus exposure and HLA in healthy donors. PCR amplification relied on 60 Vbeta primers (plus 13 Jbeta primers). The table came from immunoSEQ multiplex PCR; TCRdb's copy has only in-frame clones and leaves some out. Among approximately 85,000 clones listed, around 80% were seen once. Input material: PBMCs. These receptors were taken from a man in his thirties or forties in good health and CMV-seronegative.

CDR3 region: CASSDGRFSGNTIYF. The DNA for the CDR3 is TGTGCCAGCAGTGACGGGAGGTTCTCTGGAAACACCATATATTTT. The chain couples TRBV6-1 to TRBJ1-3; D ambiguous. Germline V gene data show CDR1 as MNHNS and CDR2 as SASEGT. The CDR3 consists of 15 residues. V was cut by 3 bases and J by 0 bases, with 9 bases left in between.

The chain couples TRBV30 to TRBJ1-5, with D unclear. The V and J ends lost 0 bases and 1 base respectively, with 10 bases between them. The CDR3 totals 15 residues. Germline loops: CDR1 GTSNPN, CDR2 SVGIG (reference sequence). DNA for the CDR3: TGTGCCTGGAGTGTTGGAGCGAGGAGCAATCAGCCCCAGCATTTT. Its protein product is CAWSVGARSNQPQHF.

The V and J genes are TRBV13 and TRBJ2-3; D is ambiguous. The V gene lost 1 base and the J gene lost 5 bases, with 4 bases spanning the gap. Germline V gives CDR1 PRHDT, CDR2 FYEKMQ (reference sequence). This CDR3 region has 12 residues. The CDR3 DNA follows: TGTGCCAGCAGCTTAGTCCAAGATACGCAGTATTTT. It is translated as CASSLVQDTQYF.

The chain carries TRBV30 and TRBJ2-7; 11 positions match TRBD2. There are 13 residues in the CDR3. The J segment lost 6 bases and the V segment lost 7 bases, leaving 8 bases of the junction unmatched. From germline, CDR1 is GTSNPN and CDR2 SVGIG (reference sequence). The DNA for the CDR3 is TGTGCCTCCTTTAGCGGGAGGGGATCCGAGCAGTACTTC. The encoded protein is CASFSGRGSEQYF.

The gene calls are TRBV7-6 and TRBJ1-3, with D perhaps TRBD1 (6 bases). This CDR3 has 15 residues. Between the trimmed V and J ends, which lost 1 base and 4 bases, there was a span of 11 bases. Germline V lookup: CDR1 SGHVS, CDR2 FNYEAQ. CDR3: CASSLGGGKGNTIYF. CDR3 DNA: TGTGCCAGCAGCTTAGGAGGGGGAAAGGGAAACACCATATATTTT.

The chain carries TRBV7-2 and TRBJ2-3; 8 bases align to TRBD2. The CDR3 contains 16 residues. V trimming: 5 bases; J trimming: 8 bases; junction bases outside the gene matches: 15. Germline lookup yields CDR1 SGHTA and CDR2 FQGNSA. In DNA form, the CDR3 reads TGTGCCAGCAGCCCTGGACTGGGTAGCGGGAAGGGTACGCAGTATTTT. It codes for CASSPGLGSGKGTQYF. The full variable domain, rest sourced from reference TRBV7-2 and TRBJ2-3, is GAGVSQSPSNKVTEKGKDVELRCDPISGHTALYWYRQSLGQGLEFLIYFQGNSAPDKSGLPSDRFSAERTGGSVSTLTIQRTQQEDSAVYLCASSPGLGSGKGTQYFGPGTRLTVL.

The V and J genes are TRBV4-2 and TRBJ2-2, with 9 positions matching TRBD2. Trimming removed 0 bases from V and 5 bases from J; junction bases left unmatched: 7. This CDR3 comprises 17 residues. The germline gives CDR1 LGHNA, CDR2 YNFKEQ. CDR3 nucleotides: TGTGCCAGCAGCCAAGATCCGGCGGGGGGGCTTACCGGGGAGCTGTTTTTT. Protein sequence: CASSQDPAGGLTGELFF.

The table lists this clone with a count of one. The CDR3 nucleotides are TGTGCCAGCGGGCGGGCTAGCGGAAATCTCGACGAGCAGTACTTC. Its protein is CASGRASGNLDEQYF. This rearrangement joins TRBV9 to TRBJ2-7; 7 nucleotides match TRBD2. The CDR3 consists of 15 residues. The germline V gene has CDR1 SGDLS and CDR2 YYNGEE. J gave up 5 bases and V 7 bases, and 15 bases lay outside the gene matches. Full variable domain (missing parts from reference TRBV9 and TRBJ2-7): DSGVTQTPKHLITATGQRVTLRCSPRSGDLSVYWYQQSLDQGLQFLIQYYNGEERAKGNILERFSAQQFPDLHSELNLSSLELGDSALYFCASGRASGNLDEQYFGPGTRLTVT.

This chain joins TRBV6-6 and TRBJ1-1; TRBD1 matches 7 bases. The germline gives CDR1 MNHNY, CDR2 SVGAGI (reference sequence). The CDR3 spans 15 residues. After removal of 0 bases from V and 2 bases from J, the junction contained 3 bases not matched to a gene. CDR3 amino acids: CASSYSNRGNTEAFF. CDR3 coding DNA: TGTGCCAGCAGTTACTCGAACAGGGGAAACACTGAAGCTTTCTTT.

V is TRBV6-6 and J is TRBJ1-1; D gene ambiguous. CDR3 length: 11 amino acids. Trimming took 1 base from V and 10 from J, leaving 7 bases between them. CDR1 MNHNY and CDR2 SVGAGI come from the germline V gene (reference sequence). The CDR3 bases are TGTGCCAGCAGTTACTTCCGAGGAGCTTTCTTT. Its translation: CASSYFRGAFF.

This chain links TRBV6-5 with TRBJ2-3; 7 nucleotides match TRBD1. This CDR3 region has 13 residues. Losses at the gene ends were 5 bases for V and 8 bases for J; bases not matched to a gene: 7. Germline CDR1 is MNHEY and CDR2 is SVGAGI. As DNA, the CDR3 is TGTGCCAGCAGTGATGACAGGGTCGGTACGCAGTATTTT. Amino acid sequence: CASSDDRVGTQYF.

The chain links TRBV7-9 to TRBJ2-7; a weak D match, TRBD2 (6 bases). This CDR3 has 13 residues. The germline gives CDR1 SEHNR, CDR2 FQNEAQ (reference sequence). Between the trimmed V and J ends, which lost 1 base and 6 bases, there was a span of 10 bases. This chain's CDR3 is CASSLGRGAEQYF. CDR3 coding DNA: TGTGCCAGCAGCTTAGGGAGGGGAGCCGAGCAGTACTTC.

V usage is TRBV7-3 and J usage is TRBJ1-6; perhaps TRBD1 as D (6 bases). Per the germline V gene, CDR1 is SGHTA and CDR2 is FQGTGA. This CDR3 contains 14 residues. Trimming stripped 5 bases from V and 4 bases from J, with 9 bases between. As DNA, the CDR3 is TGTGCCAGCAGCCAACAGGGTTATAATTCACCCCTCCACTTT. Protein sequence: CASSQQGYNSPLHF.

J is TRBJ1-6 and V is TRBV5-5; D perhaps matches TRBD1 (6 bases). The CDR3 sequence is 17 residues long. V was trimmed by 2 bases and J by 11 bases, leaving 23 bases between them. From germline, CDR1 is SGHKS and CDR2 YYEKEE (reference sequence). CDR3 protein: CASSFPRGGHSDPPLHF. The CDR3 nucleotides read TGTGCCAGCAGCTTCCCAAGAGGGGGACACTCGGACCCACCCCTCCACTTT. Filled out from reference TRBV5-5 and TRBJ1-6, the complete variable domain reads DAGVTQSPTHLIKTRGQQVTLRCSPISGHKSVSWYQQVLGQGPQFIFQYYEKEERGRGNFPDRFSARQFPNYSSELNVNALLLGDSALYLCASSFPRGGHSDPPLHFGNGTRLTVT.

This clone was picked up a small number of times. The V and J genes are TRBV6-1 and TRBJ2-7, with TRBD2 identical over 9 bases. Germline V gene sequence: CDR1 MNHNS, CDR2 SASEGT. This CDR3 spans 15 amino acids. V shed 1 base and J 3 bases; nucleotides not matched to a gene: 4. The CDR3 loop is CASSEGLADFYEQYF. The CDR3 bases are TGTGCCAGCAGTGAAGGACTAGCGGATTTCTACGAGCAGTACTTC.

The chain joins TRBV25-1 to TRBJ2-5; TRBD1 matches at 12 bases. The tail of the sequence fits TRBJ2-7 better, so the J call may be wrong. CDR1 MGHDK and CDR2 SYGVNS come from the germline V gene. This CDR3 has 17 amino acids. CDR3 nucleotide sequence: TGTGCCAGCCTTCCGGGACAGGGGGCGGGAGTCGTCAACGAGCAGTACTTC. Translation: CASLPGQGAGVVNEQYF.

J is TRBJ1-5 and V is TRBV10-3; possible D gene TRBD1, 6 bases. V lost 0 bases to trimming and J lost 2 bases, with 11 bases between them. Germline CDR1 is ENHRY and CDR2 is SYGVKD. The CDR3 is 16 residues long. The CDR3: CAISESGGAGNQPQHF. The CDR3, as DNA: TGTGCCATCAGTGAGTCTGGGGGCGCGGGCAATCAGCCCCAGCATTTT.

This clone has just one count. The chain joins TRBV5-4 to TRBJ1-1, with a tentative D call TRBD1 (6 bases). Germline-derived CDR1 and CDR2 are SGHNT and YYREEE (reference sequence). This CDR3 contains 14 residues. Trimming pared 4 bases from V and 4 bases from J, leaving 14 bases between. The chain's CDR3 is CASSRLQGFTEAFF. CDR3 nucleotides: TGTGCCAGCAGCCGACTTCAGGGGTTCACTGAAGCTTTCTTT.